Below are 11 T cell receptor beta chains sequenced from a single sample in a study of blood T cells in healthy people across ages. Through a sample-barcoded 5' primer and a J-beta primer mix, a second PCR was run for about 7 to 12 cycles. Each CDR3 protein is one row after TCRdb ran MiXCR on the 5' RACE reads. The repertoire holds 1.5 million to 2 million distinct CDR3 sequences, with about 39% as singletons. Sequences were obtained from blood. All receptors come from a human donor in good health.

The chain carries TRBV20-1 and TRBJ1-5; D unresolved. Germline loops: CDR1 DFQATT, CDR2 SNEGSKA (reference sequence). The CDR3 spans 12 residues. Trimming removed 1 base at V and 8 bases at J, with 9 bases between. The CDR3 DNA follows: TGCAGTGCTAGAGGCCCTTCGGAGCCCCAGCATTTT. Protein product: CSARGPSEPQHF.

The chain employs TRBV5-5 and TRBJ1-1; maybe TRBD1 (6 bases). Germline CDR1 is SGHKS and CDR2 is YYEKEE (reference sequence). The CDR3 is made up of 13 amino acids. The V gene lost 6 bases and the J gene lost 1 base, with 10 bases spanning the gap. The CDR3 sequence: CASIPTGNTEAFF. The DNA for the CDR3 is TGTGCCAGCATACCGACAGGGAACACTGAAGCTTTCTTT.

This sequence joins TRBV20-1 and TRBJ2-1; 10 nucleotides line up with TRBD1. The CDR3 contains 14 residues. V lost 6 bases, J lost 7 bases, and 9 bases stayed unmatched. Germline V gene lookup returns CDR1 DFQATT and CDR2 SNEGSKA (reference sequence). The CDR3 region has the DNA TGCAGTGCACCTCGACAGGGGGCTGAAAATGAGCAGTTCTTC. It specifies CSAPRQGAENEQFF.

CDR3: CSASSISSTDTQYF. The CDR3, as DNA: TGCAGTGCTAGTTCGATCTCTAGCACAGATACGCAGTATTTT. The J gene is TRBJ2-3, the V gene TRBV20-1; D gene uncertain. Trimming shortened V by 3 bases and J by 0 bases, and 10 bases separated the two germline ends. Looked up from germline, CDR1 is DFQATT and CDR2 is SNEGSKA (reference sequence). The CDR3 is 14 residues long.

This clonotype occurred a few times. The V gene is TRBV30, the J gene TRBJ2-3; unclear D gene. Germline lookup yields CDR1 GTSNPN and CDR2 SVGIG (reference sequence). Trimming left V 1 base short and J 5 bases short, with 4 bases between. The CDR3 is made up of 11 amino acids. The CDR3 DNA is TGTGCCTGGAGTGAACTAGATACGCAGTATTTT. It codes for CAWSELDTQYF.

As regards this clonotype: Germline and junction disagree at one end, which may indicate a read error. The V and J genes are TRBV20-1 and TRBJ1-4; D is unresolved. Looked up from germline, CDR1 is DFQATT and CDR2 is SNEGSKA (reference sequence). The CDR3 runs 15 residues. The CDR3 loop is CSARDPGSTNEELFF. In DNA, the CDR3 is TGCAGTGCTAGAGATCCGGGCAGCACCAATGAAGAACTGTTTTTT.

The chain joins TRBV7-9 to TRBJ1-1, with D hard to call. CDR1 and CDR2 (germline): SEHNR, FQNEAQ (reference sequence). The CDR3 covers 16 residues. V was cut by 2 bases and J by 1 base, with 14 bases left in between. The CDR3 protein is CASSLYGESPNTEAFF. CDR3 sequence (DNA): TGTGCCAGCAGCTTATACGGCGAATCACCGAACACTGAAGCTTTCTTT.

The rearrangement joins TRBV6-2 or TRBV6-3 to TRBJ2-5; 7 bases match TRBD2. This CDR3 comprises 13 residues. CDR1 and CDR2 (germline): MNHEY, SVGEGT. Trimming removed 7 bases from V and 3 bases from J; junction bases left unmatched: 5. The CDR3 DNA reads as TGTGCCAGCACCACAGCGGGGAAAGAGACCCAGTACTTC. This sequence encodes CASTTAGKETQYF.

The chain recombines TRBV7-6 with TRBJ2-3, with 11 nucleotides matching TRBD1. This CDR3 has 16 amino acids. V was pared by 5 bases and J by 5 bases, with 9 bases of the junction left unmatched. The germline V gene encodes CDR1 SGHVS and CDR2 FNYEAQ. The CDR3 coding sequence is TGTGCCAGCAGCACAAGCCGGACAGGGGGCTTAGATACGCAGTATTTT. It specifies CASSTSRTGGLDTQYF.

This clonotype was detected only a few times. The chain joins TRBV5-5 to TRBJ2-3; no definite D call. The germline V gene has CDR1 SGHKS and CDR2 YYEKEE (reference sequence). V gave up 0 bases and J gave up 0 bases, with 8 bases separating them. This CDR3 has 15 amino acids. The CDR3 region is CASSLDDSSTDTQYF. DNA for the CDR3: TGTGCCAGCAGCTTGGATGATTCTAGCACAGATACGCAGTATTTT.

The CDR3 spells CASSAGQSNEKLFF. CDR3 coding DNA: TGTGCCAGCAGTGCCGGACAGAGTAATGAAAAACTGTTTTTT. The gene calls are TRBV25-1 and TRBJ1-4; D is perhaps TRBD1 (6 bases). The CDR3 extends over 14 amino acids. CDR1 is MGHDK, CDR2 SYGVNS, per germline. V lost 4 bases to trimming and J lost 4 bases, with 10 bases between them.